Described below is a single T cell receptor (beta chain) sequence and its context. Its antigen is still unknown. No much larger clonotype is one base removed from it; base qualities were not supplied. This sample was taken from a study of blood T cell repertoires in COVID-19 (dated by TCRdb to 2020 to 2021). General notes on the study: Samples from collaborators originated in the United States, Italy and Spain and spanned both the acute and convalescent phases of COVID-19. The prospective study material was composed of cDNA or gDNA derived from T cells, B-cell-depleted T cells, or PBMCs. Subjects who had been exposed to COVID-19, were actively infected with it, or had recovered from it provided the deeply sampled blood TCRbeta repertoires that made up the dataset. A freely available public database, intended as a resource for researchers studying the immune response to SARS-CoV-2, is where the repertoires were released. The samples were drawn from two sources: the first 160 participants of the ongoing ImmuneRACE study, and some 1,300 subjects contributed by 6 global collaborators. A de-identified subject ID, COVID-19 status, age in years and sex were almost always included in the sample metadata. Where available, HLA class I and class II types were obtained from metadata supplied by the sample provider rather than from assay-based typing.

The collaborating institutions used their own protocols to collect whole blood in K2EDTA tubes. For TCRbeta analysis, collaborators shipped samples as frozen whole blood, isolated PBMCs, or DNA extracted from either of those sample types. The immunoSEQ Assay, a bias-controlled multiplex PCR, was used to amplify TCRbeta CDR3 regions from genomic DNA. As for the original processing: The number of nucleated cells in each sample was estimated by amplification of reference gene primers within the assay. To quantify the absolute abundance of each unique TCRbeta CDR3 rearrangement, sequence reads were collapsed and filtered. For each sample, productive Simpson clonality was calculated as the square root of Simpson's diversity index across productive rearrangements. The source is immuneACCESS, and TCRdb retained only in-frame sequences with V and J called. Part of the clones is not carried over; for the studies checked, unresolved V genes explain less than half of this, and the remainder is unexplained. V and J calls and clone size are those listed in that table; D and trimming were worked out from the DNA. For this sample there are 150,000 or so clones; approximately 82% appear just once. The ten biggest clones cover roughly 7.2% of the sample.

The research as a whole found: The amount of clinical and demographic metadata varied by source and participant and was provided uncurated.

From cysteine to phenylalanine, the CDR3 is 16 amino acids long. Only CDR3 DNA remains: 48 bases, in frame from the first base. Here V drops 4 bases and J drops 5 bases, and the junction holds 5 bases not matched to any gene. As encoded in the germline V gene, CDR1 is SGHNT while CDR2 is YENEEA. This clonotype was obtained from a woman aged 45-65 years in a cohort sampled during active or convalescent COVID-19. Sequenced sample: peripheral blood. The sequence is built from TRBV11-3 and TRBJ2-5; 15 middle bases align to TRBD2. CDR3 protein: CASSSGLAGGVETQYF. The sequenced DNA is TGTGCCAGCAGCTCGGGACTAGCGGGGGGTGTTGAGACCCAGTACTTC.